This T cell receptor beta chain emerged from a study of shared clonotypes between healthy human individuals. This clone appeared a single time. Its specificity is unknown. General observations from the study: It was the non-shared clonotypes that had lower generation probabilities than clonotypes shared by all four donors.

V lost 2 bases and J 5 bases, leaving 18 bases between the germline ends. Germline V gene data show CDR1 as KGHSH and CDR2 as LQKENI. This CDR3 contains 16 residues. TCRdb's copy holds only in-frame clones and misses some; the assay was immunoSEQ multiplex PCR. The profile shows roughly 720,000 clones, roughly 91% of them singletons. V and J are TRBV18 and TRBJ2-5; weak D call: TRBD1 (6 bases). The TCR originated in a man younger than 35 in good health. Some clones in this sample may be carry-over from other donors' samples. The sequencing input was memory CD8+ T cells from PBMCs. Subset meaning: CD45RO+ cells pooled with CCR7-negative TemRA cells. The DNA of the CDR3 is TGTGCCAGCTCACCAGATTCGGTCGGTCAGGGGGAGACCCAGTACTTC. Translated, it gives CASSPDSVGQGETQYF.